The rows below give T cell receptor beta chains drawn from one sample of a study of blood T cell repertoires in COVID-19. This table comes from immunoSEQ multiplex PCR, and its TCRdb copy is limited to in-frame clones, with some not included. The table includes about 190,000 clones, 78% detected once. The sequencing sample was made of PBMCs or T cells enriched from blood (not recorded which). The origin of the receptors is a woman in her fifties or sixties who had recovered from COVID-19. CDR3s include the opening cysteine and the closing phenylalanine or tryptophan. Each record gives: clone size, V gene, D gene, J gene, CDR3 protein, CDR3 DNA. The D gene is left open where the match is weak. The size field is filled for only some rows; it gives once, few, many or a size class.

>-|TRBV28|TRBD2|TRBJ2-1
CASTLPGLAGVGEQFF
TGTGCCAGCACCCTCCCGGGACTAGCGGGAGTAGGTGAGCAGTTCTTC
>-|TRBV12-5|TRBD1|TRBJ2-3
CASGLGDRATDTQYF
TGTGCTAGTGGTTTGGGGGACAGGGCAACAGATACGCAGTATTTT
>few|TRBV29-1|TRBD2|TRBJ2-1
CSVEELAGKTSEQFF
TGCAGCGTTGAGGAACTAGCGGGAAAAACCAGTGAGCAGTTCTTC
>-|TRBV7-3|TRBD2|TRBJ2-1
CASSSASGVAEQFF
TGTGCCAGCAGCTCGGCTAGCGGGGTGGCTGAGCAGTTCTTC
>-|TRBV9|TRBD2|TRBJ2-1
CASSVGRAGGSEQFF
TGTGCCAGCAGCGTAGGTCGAGCGGGAGGGAGTGAGCAGTTCTTC
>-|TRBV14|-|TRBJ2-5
CASSQDGRAGETQYF
TGTGCCAGCAGCCAAGATGGGCGGGCCGGGGAGACCCAGTACTTC
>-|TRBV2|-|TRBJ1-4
CASTWATTNEKLFF
TGTGCCAGCACCTGGGCAACAACTAATGAAAAACTGTTTTTT
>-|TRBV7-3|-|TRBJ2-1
CASSLVAETYNEQFF
TGTGCCAGCAGCTTAGTGGCAGAAACCTACAATGAGCAGTTCTTC
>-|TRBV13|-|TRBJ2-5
CASSFSSSGETQYF
TGTGCCAGCAGCTTTAGCTCTTCGGGAGAGACCCAGTACTTC
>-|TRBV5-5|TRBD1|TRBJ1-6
CASSLGGQYNSPLHF
TGTGCCAGCAGCTTGGGGGGACAGTATAATTCACCCCTCCACTTT
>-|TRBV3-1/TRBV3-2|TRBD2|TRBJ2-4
CASSQKEAGGPGAKNIQYF
TGTGCCAGCAGCCAGAAGGAAGCGGGAGGGCCGGGAGCCAAAAACATTCAGTACTTC
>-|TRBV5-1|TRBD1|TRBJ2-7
CASSKITGGAYEQYF
TGCGCCAGCAGCAAAATCACAGGGGGCGCGTACGAGCAGTACTTC
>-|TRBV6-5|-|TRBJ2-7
CASSYERGLGEQYF
TGTGCCAGCAGTTACGAGCGCGGACTGGGCGAGCAGTACTTC
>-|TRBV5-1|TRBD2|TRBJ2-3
CASSESGRALDTQYF
TGCGCCAGCAGTGAAAGCGGGAGGGCCCTGGATACGCAGTATTTT
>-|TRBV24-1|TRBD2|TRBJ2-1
CATRKGASGRNEQFF
TGTGCCACCAGAAAAGGGGCTAGCGGGAGAAATGAGCAGTTCTTC
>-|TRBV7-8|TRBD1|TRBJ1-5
CASSPSPHRGLGRYSNQPQHF
TGTGCCAGCAGCCCCAGTCCCCACAGGGGGCTAGGGAGGTATAGCAATCAGCCCCAGCATTTT
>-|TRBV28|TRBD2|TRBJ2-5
CASSPYRSGGETQYF
TGTGCCAGCAGTCCCTATAGATCCGGGGGGGAGACCCAGTACTTC
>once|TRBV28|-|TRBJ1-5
CASSLWQYNQPQHF
TGTGCCAGCAGTTTATGGCAGTACAATCAGCCCCAGCATTTT
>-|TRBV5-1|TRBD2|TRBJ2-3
CASSPTLAGVAHTDTQYF
TGCGCCAGCAGCCCGACCCTAGCGGGAGTAGCCCACACAGATACGCAGTATTTT
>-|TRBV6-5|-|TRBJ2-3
CASSSQRGGSDTQYF
TGTGCCAGCAGTTCCCAGAGGGGGGGTTCAGATACGCAGTATTTT
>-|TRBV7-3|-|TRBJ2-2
CASRTGTGGGELFF
TGTGCCAGCAGAACAGGAACCGGGGGCGGGGAGCTGTTTTTT
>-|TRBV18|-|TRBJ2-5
CASSPPAGGETQYF
TGTGCCAGCTCTCCTCCCGCCGGGGGAGAGACCCAGTACTTC
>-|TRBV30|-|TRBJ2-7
CAWSFSPFYEQYF
TGTGCCTGGAGTTTTAGCCCCTTCTACGAGCAGTACTTC
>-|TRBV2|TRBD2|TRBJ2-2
CASREGPTGELFF
TGTGCCAGCCGGGAGGGCCCGACCGGGGAGCTGTTTTTT
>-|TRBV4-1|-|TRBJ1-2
CASSQPLRGIYGYTF
TGCGCCAGCAGCCAACCCCTTCGGGGGATCTATGGCTACACCTTC
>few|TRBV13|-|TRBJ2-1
CASSLRGVNNEQFF
TGTGCCAGCAGCTTAAGGGGTGTAAACAATGAGCAGTTCTTC
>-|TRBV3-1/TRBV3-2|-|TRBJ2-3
CASSQERLQSDTQYF
TGTGCCAGCAGCCAAGAAAGACTTCAATCTGATACGCAGTATTTT
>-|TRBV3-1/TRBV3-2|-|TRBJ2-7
CASSTGSFSYEQYF
TGTGCCAGCTCCACAGGGTCCTTCTCCTACGAGCAGTACTTC
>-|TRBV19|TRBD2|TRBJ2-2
CASNTPSGDTGELFF
TGTGCCAGCAATACTCCTAGCGGAGACACCGGGGAGCTGTTTTTT
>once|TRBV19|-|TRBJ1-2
CASSIQGKGFGGYTF
TGTGCCAGTAGTATACAGGGGAAGGGCTTTGGCGGCTACACCTTC
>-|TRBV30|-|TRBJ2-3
CAWSRNTRTDTQYF
TGTGCCTGGAGTAGAAATACTCGCACAGATACGCAGTATTTT
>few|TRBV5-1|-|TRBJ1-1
CASHRSGMNTEAFF
TGCGCCAGCCACCGTTCCGGGATGAACACTGAAGCTTTCTTT
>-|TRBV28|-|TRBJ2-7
CASSAPERPYEQYF
TGTGCCAGCAGTGCACCGGAGCGGCCCTACGAGCAGTACTTC
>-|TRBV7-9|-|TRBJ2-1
CASSPAGGRGQFEQFF
TGTGCCAGCAGCCCCGCCGGGGGAAGGGGGCAGTTTGAGCAGTTCTTC
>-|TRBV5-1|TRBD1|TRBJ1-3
CASSLWGQGRTGNTIYF
TGCGCCAGCAGCTTGTGGGGACAGGGTAGGACTGGAAACACCATATATTTT
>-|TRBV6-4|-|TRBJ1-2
CASSVTYRVGAYGYTF
TGTGCCAGCAGTGTCACCTACAGGGTTGGGGCCTATGGCTACACCTTC